A selection of T cell receptor beta chains follows, all from one sample in a study of cytotoxic CD8 clonotypes in ibrutinib-treated CLL. Generated by immunoSEQ multiplex PCR, the TCRdb table keeps only in-frame clones and is missing some. The sample lists approximately 140,000 clones, 91% occurring once. Sequenced material: PBMCs, taken after 12 months of ibrutinib treatment. These receptors all stem from a human donor with chronic lymphocytic leukemia. Each CDR3 is given with its conserved first and last residue. Fields, in order: CDR3 protein, CDR3 DNA, D gene, J gene, V gene, clone size. The D gene is left open where the match is weak. Size is stated for part of the rows, as once, few or many counts, or as a class when the clone is expanded.

CDR3: CASSVLRTSEELFF
DNA: TGTGCCAGCAGCGTACTACGAACTAGCGAGGAGCTGTTTTTT
D: TRBD2
J: TRBJ2-2
V: TRBV9
size: few

CDR3: CVSGSTDTQYF
DNA: TGTGTTAGCGGGAGCACAGATACGCAGTATTTT
D: TRBD2
J: TRBJ2-3
V: TRBV28
size: -

CDR3: CASSVDLNYGYTF
DNA: TGTGCCAGCAGCGTCGACCTTAACTATGGCTACACCTTC
D: -
J: TRBJ1-2
V: TRBV9
size: -

CDR3: CASSQGGPGDTQYF
DNA: TGTGCCAGCAGCCAGGGCGGTCCGGGAGATACGCAGTATTTT
D: -
J: TRBJ2-3
V: TRBV4-2
size: -

CDR3: CASSFATGGSGEQYF
DNA: TGCGCCAGCAGCTTCGCGACAGGGGGATCTGGCGAGCAGTACTTC
D: TRBD1
J: TRBJ2-7
V: TRBV5-1
size: -

CDR3: CASSLGQDPLEQYF
DNA: TGCGCCAGCAGCTTGGGACAGGACCCGTTAGAGCAGTACTTC
D: -
J: TRBJ2-7
V: TRBV5-1
size: -

CDR3: CASSESRASGTSSYNEQFF
DNA: TGTGCCAGCAGTGAAAGTAGGGCTAGCGGGACGAGCTCCTACAATGAGCAGTTCTTC
D: TRBD2
J: TRBJ2-1
V: TRBV2
size: -

CDR3: CASRESGTDPREQYF
DNA: TGTGCCAGTAGAGAATCCGGGACAGATCCCCGAGAGCAGTACTTC
D: TRBD1
J: TRBJ2-7
V: TRBV19
size: -

CDR3: CAISDKRGDYNEQFF
DNA: TGTGCCATCAGTGATAAGCGGGGAGATTACAATGAGCAGTTCTTC
D: TRBD2
J: TRBJ2-1
V: TRBV10-3
size: -

CDR3: CASSLTGELFF
DNA: TGTGCCAGCAGTCTAACCGGGGAGCTGTTTTTT
D: -
J: TRBJ2-2
V: TRBV28
size: few

CDR3: CASGVNYGYTF
DNA: TGTGCCAGCGGGGTGAACTATGGCTACACCTTC
D: -
J: TRBJ1-2
V: TRBV28
size: -

CDR3: CASSASRETQYF
DNA: TGTGCCAGCAGCGCCTCGAGAGAGACCCAGTACTTC
D: -
J: TRBJ2-5
V: TRBV7-6
size: once

CDR3: CAWIFRGNTEAFF
DNA: TGTGCCTGGATCTTTCGGGGGAACACTGAAGCTTTCTTT
D: -
J: TRBJ1-1
V: TRBV30
size: -

CDR3: CASREGQGSYEQYF
DNA: TGTGCCAGCAGGGAGGGACAGGGCTCCTACGAGCAGTACTTC
D: TRBD1
J: TRBJ2-7
V: TRBV28
size: -

CDR3: CASSQAPGLAGAGEQYF
DNA: TGTGCCAGCAGCCAAGCCCCAGGACTAGCGGGAGCCGGCGAGCAGTACTTC
D: TRBD2
J: TRBJ2-7
V: TRBV4-2
size: -

CDR3: CSVEDLAEFGEQFF
DNA: TGCAGCGTTGAAGATTTGGCGGAGTTTGGTGAGCAGTTCTTC
D: -
J: TRBJ2-1
V: TRBV29-1
size: -

CDR3: CASRPFGGDRDNQPQHF
DNA: TGTGCCAGCAGACCCTTTGGGGGGGACAGGGATAATCAGCCCCAGCATTTT
D: TRBD1
J: TRBJ1-5
V: TRBV28
size: -

CDR3: CASRATGTDTQYF
DNA: TGTGCCAGTAGGGCCACCGGCACAGATACGCAGTATTTT
D: -
J: TRBJ2-3
V: TRBV19
size: -

CDR3: CATGTGLSHNEQFF
DNA: TGTGCCACCGGGACAGGACTAAGCCACAATGAGCAGTTCTTC
D: TRBD1
J: TRBJ2-1
V: TRBV10-3
size: -

CDR3: CASSHERGGETQYF
DNA: TGTGCCAGCAGCCACGAGAGGGGGGGCGAGACCCAGTACTTC
D: -
J: TRBJ2-5
V: TRBV13
size: -

CDR3: CASSQDFGLEQYF
DNA: TGCGCCAGCAGCCAAGATTTTGGTCTCGAGCAGTACTTC
D: -
J: TRBJ2-7
V: TRBV4-1
size: -

CDR3: CASSQTGNQPQHF
DNA: TGTGCCAGTAGTCAGACAGGGAATCAGCCCCAGCATTTT
D: TRBD1
J: TRBJ1-5
V: TRBV19
size: once

CDR3: CASSPQGPNEQFF
DNA: TGTGCCAGCAGCCCCCAAGGACCGAATGAGCAGTTCTTC
D: -
J: TRBJ2-1
V: TRBV14
size: -

CDR3: CASSSGSSTDTQYF
DNA: TGTGCCAGCAGTAGCGGGTCTAGCACAGATACGCAGTATTTT
D: -
J: TRBJ2-3
V: TRBV25-1
size: -

CDR3: CASAAPTRGEYEQYF
DNA: TGTGCCAGCGCCGCACCCACGCGGGGGGAATACGAGCAGTACTTC
D: TRBD2
J: TRBJ2-7
V: TRBV25-1
size: -

CDR3: CASSLLAGAREQYF
DNA: TGTGCCAGCAGTTTACTGGCGGGAGCGAGGGAGCAGTACTTC
D: TRBD2
J: TRBJ2-7
V: TRBV28
size: -

CDR3: CASSYRTGRTGELFF
DNA: TGTGCCAGCAGTTACCGGACAGGGCGGACCGGGGAGCTGTTTTTT
D: TRBD1
J: TRBJ2-2
V: TRBV6-6
size: -

CDR3: CASSGNDRATGELFF
DNA: TGTGCCAGTAGTGGGAACGACAGGGCCACCGGGGAGCTGTTTTTT
D: TRBD1
J: TRBJ2-2
V: TRBV19
size: -

CDR3: CASSLSLLQGVAYEQYF
DNA: TGTGCCAGCAGCTTATCCCTCCTGCAGGGAGTAGCCTACGAGCAGTACTTC
D: -
J: TRBJ2-7
V: TRBV7-2
size: -

CDR3: CASSPSVRSNTEAFF
DNA: TGCGCCAGCAGCCCATCCGTTCGAAGTAACACTGAAGCTTTCTTT
D: -
J: TRBJ1-1
V: TRBV4-1
size: -

CDR3: CSFVPVNTEAFF
DNA: TGCAGCTTTGTCCCTGTTAATACTGAAGCTTTCTTT
D: -
J: TRBJ1-1
V: TRBV29-1
size: few

CDR3: CASSPPDRDTQYF
DNA: TGTGCCAGCTCACCACCGGACAGAGATACGCAGTATTTT
D: -
J: TRBJ2-3
V: TRBV18
size: -

CDR3: CASSLFRSTRFTTYEQYF
DNA: TGTGCCAGCAGCTTGTTTCGTTCGACTAGATTTACGACCTACGAGCAGTACTTC
D: -
J: TRBJ2-7
V: TRBV5-4
size: -

CDR3: CASSLGLNTEAFF
DNA: TGTGCCAGCAGTTTGGGGCTTAACACTGAAGCTTTCTTT
D: -
J: TRBJ1-1
V: TRBV5-8
size: -

CDR3: CSGGTNQPQHF
DNA: TGCAGTGGCGGGACAAATCAGCCCCAGCATTTT
D: -
J: TRBJ1-5
V: TRBV20-1
size: -

CDR3: CASSFFVASYEQYF
DNA: TGTGCCAGCAGCTTCTTTGTAGCCTCCTACGAGCAGTACTTC
D: -
J: TRBJ2-7
V: TRBV7-8
size: -

CDR3: CASSMTSGGYEQYF
DNA: TGTGCCAGCAGTATGACTAGCGGGGGCTACGAGCAGTACTTC
D: TRBD2
J: TRBJ2-7
V: TRBV27
size: -

CDR3: CASSVANRGLQETQYF
DNA: TGTGCCAGCAGCGTAGCGAACAGGGGCCTCCAAGAGACCCAGTACTTC
D: TRBD1
J: TRBJ2-5
V: TRBV9
size: medium-sized

CDR3: CAISEEGNQPQHF
DNA: TGTGCCATCAGTGAGGAGGGAAATCAGCCCCAGCATTTT
D: -
J: TRBJ1-5
V: TRBV10-3
size: -

CDR3: CASIAPFGREAYNEQFF
DNA: TGTGCCAGCATCGCCCCCTTTGGCAGGGAAGCATACAATGAGCAGTTCTTC
D: -
J: TRBJ2-1
V: TRBV7-9
size: -

CDR3: CASSSRLNSYNEQFF
DNA: TGTGCCAGCAGCTCCCGACTAAACTCCTACAATGAGCAGTTCTTC
D: -
J: TRBJ2-1
V: TRBV7-2
size: -

CDR3: CASSQAGELYEQYF
DNA: TGTGCCAGCAGCCAAGCCGGGGAACTTTACGAGCAGTACTTC
D: -
J: TRBJ2-7
V: TRBV4-2
size: -

CDR3: CASSYNRGTYEQYF
DNA: TGCGCCAGCAGCTACAACAGGGGCACCTACGAGCAGTACTTC
D: TRBD1
J: TRBJ2-7
V: TRBV5-1
size: -

CDR3: CASSPPEETQYF
DNA: TGTGCCAGCTCACCACCGGAAGAGACCCAGTACTTC
D: -
J: TRBJ2-5
V: TRBV18
size: -